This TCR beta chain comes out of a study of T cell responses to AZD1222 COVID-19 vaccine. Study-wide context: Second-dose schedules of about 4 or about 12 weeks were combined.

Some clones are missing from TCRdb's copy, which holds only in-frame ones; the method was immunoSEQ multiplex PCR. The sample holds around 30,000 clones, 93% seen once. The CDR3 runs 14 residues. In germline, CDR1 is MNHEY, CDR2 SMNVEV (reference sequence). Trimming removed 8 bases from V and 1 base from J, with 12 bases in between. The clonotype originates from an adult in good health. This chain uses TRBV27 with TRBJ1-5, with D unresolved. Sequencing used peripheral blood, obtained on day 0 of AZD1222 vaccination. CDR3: CASRMSGSNQPQHF. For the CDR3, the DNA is TGTGCCAGCCGGATGTCGGGGAGCAATCAGCCCCAGCATTTT.